The rows below give T cell receptor beta chains drawn from one sample of a study of CD8 T cells in ankylosing spondylitis. MiXCR was run by TCRdb on the 5' RACE reads, yielding one entry per CDR3 protein. The sample lists about 250,000 distinct CDR3 sequences; under 12% were seen once. Sequencing used blood, either unsorted or a sorted T cell fraction (not recorded which). The receptors were gathered from a male donor with ankylosing spondylitis or in good health (not recorded which). The CDR3 runs from the conserved cysteine through the conserved F or W. The D gene is left open where the match is weak. Size is stated for part of the rows, as once, few or many counts, or as a class when the clone is expanded.

cdr3_length,j_call,d_call,clone_size,v_call,cdr3_nt,cdr3_aa
13,TRBJ2-1,TRBD2,many,TRBV29-1,TGCAGCGCTGAAGCGGGGGGAAGGGGTGAGCAGTTCTTC,CSAEAGGRGEQFF
14,TRBJ2-4,TRBD1,few,TRBV6-1,TGTGCCAGCAGTACCCCGGGACAGAGCAGGATTCAGTACTTC,CASSTPGQSRIQYF
15,TRBJ2-3,TRBD2,many,TRBV9,TGTGCCAGCAGTGCGACTAGCCCCGGACCAGATACGCAGTATTTT,CASSATSPGPDTQYF
18,TRBJ2-7,.,.,TRBV4-1,TGCGCCAGCAGCCAAGATTCGAGAGGACGGACGGGGTCCTACGAGCAGTACTTC,CASSQDSRGRTGSYEQYF
12,TRBJ2-1,.,many,TRBV12-3/TRBV12-4,TGTGCCAGCAGTTTGGAGGGCTCCGGGCAGTTCTTC,CASSLEGSGQFF
14,TRBJ2-7,.,many,TRBV12-3/TRBV12-4,TGTGCCAGCAGTTTTGCGGGGAGCTCCTACGAGCAGTACTTC,CASSFAGSSYEQYF
14,TRBJ2-3,.,.,TRBV27,TGTGCCAGCAGTTTAACGGCTAGCACAGCTACGCAGTATTTT,CASSLTASTATQYF
17,TRBJ1-5,.,.,TRBV7-2,TGTGCCAGCAGCCTGACAACCGGGACTTACATCGTTCAGCCCCAGCATTTT,CASSLTTGTYIVQPQHF
12,TRBJ2-7,.,.,TRBV6-2/TRBV6-3,TGTGCCAGCATGGACTCAGCCTACGAGCAGTACTTC,CASMDSAYEQYF
17,TRBJ1-5,.,.,TRBV30,TGTGCCTGGAGTGTACGGTGGGGTCAGGGAAACAATCAGCCCCAGCATTTT,CAWSVRWGQGNNQPQHF
13,TRBJ1-5,.,medium-sized,TRBV12-3/TRBV12-4,TGTGCCAGCATGAGAGGGGGCAATCAGCCCCAGCATTTT,CASMRGGNQPQHF
16,TRBJ2-2,.,many,TRBV3-1,TGTGCCAGCAGCCCCCGGGGGGCCGCGAACACCGGGGAGCTGTTTTTT,CASSPRGAANTGELFF
16,TRBJ2-5,TRBD1,.,TRBV18,TGTGCCAGCTCACCATCAATAGGACAGGGCCAAGAGACCCAGTACTTC,CASSPSIGQGQETQYF
16,TRBJ2-7,.,few,TRBV5-1,TGCGCCAGCAGCCTCGGGGGAACCGTCCCTTCCTACGAGCAGTACTTC,CASSLGGTVPSYEQYF
15,TRBJ2-5,.,many,TRBV6-5,TGTGCCAGCAGTTACCGGCTAGCGAGGGAAGAGACCCAGTACTTC,CASSYRLAREETQYF
13,TRBJ2-7,.,.,TRBV5-1,TGCGCCAGCACCCTAGAGGGGGACTACGAGCAGTACTTC,CASTLEGDYEQYF